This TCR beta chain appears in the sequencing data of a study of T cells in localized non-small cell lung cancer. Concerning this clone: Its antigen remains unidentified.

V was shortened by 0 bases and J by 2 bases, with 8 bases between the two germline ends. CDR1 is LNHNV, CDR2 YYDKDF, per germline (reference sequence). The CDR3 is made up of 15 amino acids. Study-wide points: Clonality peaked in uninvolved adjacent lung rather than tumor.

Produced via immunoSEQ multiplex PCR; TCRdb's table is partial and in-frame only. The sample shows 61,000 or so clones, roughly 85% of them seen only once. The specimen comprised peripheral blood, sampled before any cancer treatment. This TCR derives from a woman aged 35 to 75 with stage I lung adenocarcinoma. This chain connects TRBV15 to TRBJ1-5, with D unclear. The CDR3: CATSRDGTGNQPQHF. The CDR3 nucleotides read TGTGCCACCAGCAGAGATGGTACAGGCAATCAGCCCCAGCATTTT.